The sequence of this T cell receptor (beta chain) was determined in a study of blood T cell repertoires in COVID-19. Study in general: The origin of the acute and convalescent COVID-19 samples was the United States, Italy and Spain. From T cells, B-cell-depleted T cells, or PBMCs came the material, which was cDNA or gDNA.

In the study's own analysis: Amplification with reference gene primers provided the estimates of nucleated cell counts. Sequencing used immunoSEQ multiplex PCR; TCRdb keeps in-frame clones, though not all of them. The V and J calls and clone size were taken over from that table, and D and trimming were inferred from the DNA. Seen here are just under 50,000 clones, 65% to 90% observed once, and the top ten hold around 8%. V dropped 0 bases and J dropped 10; count of bases not matched to a gene: 7. Germline-derived CDR1 and CDR2 are SGHTA and FQGNSA. CDR3 length: 16 amino acids. The chain joins TRBV7-2 to TRBJ2-1; 12 nucleotides align to TRBD2. This sequence originates from a human donor in a cohort sampled during active COVID-19. Material: peripheral blood. The CDR3 bases are TGTGCCAGCAGCTTAGCACCTAGCGGGAGGGCTCGAGAGCAGTTCTTC. Its translation: CASSLAPSGRAREQFF.